The 16 T cell receptor beta chains presented below share a single source sample, sequenced in a study of cytomegalovirus exposure and HLA in healthy donors. The PCR used 60 Vbeta and 13 Jbeta primers. The assay was immunoSEQ multiplex PCR, and TCRdb's table has in-frame clones only and misses some. This sample carries about 120,000 clones, 75% of them seen once, and the ten largest clones take 2.9%. Material: PBMCs. These receptor sequences come from a woman in her 40s in good health and CMV-seropositive.

The J gene is TRBJ1-2, the V gene TRBV12-5; D might be TRBD1 (6 bases). Trimming took off 5 bases at V and 2 bases at J, with 18 bases between the two ends. Germline V lookup: CDR1 LGHNT, CDR2 FRNRAP. There are 16 residues in the CDR3. CDR3 sequence: CASGPMDSTGNYGYTF. CDR3 DNA: TGTGCTAGTGGTCCAATGGACAGCACAGGGAACTATGGCTACACCTTC.

In DNA form, the CDR3 reads TGCGCCAGCAGCAAGACCAGGGGTGACCACGAGCAGTACTTC. It yields the protein CASSKTRGDHEQYF. This chain links TRBV4-3 with TRBJ2-7, with TRBD1 as a possible D gene (6 bases). The germline gives CDR1 LGHNA, CDR2 YSLEER. The CDR3 runs 14 residues. Trimming removed 5 bases from V and 5 bases from J, with 16 bases in between.

The chain is built from TRBV23-1 and TRBJ2-7, with 9 bases identical to TRBD1. Being an ORF, TRBV23-1 has a function that is uncertain. V was pared by 4 bases and J by 2 bases, with 6 bases of the junction left unmatched. This CDR3 spans 15 amino acids. CDR3 bases: TGCGCCAGCAGTCTAAACAGGGGGCCCCCCTACGAGCAGTACTTC. Protein product: CASSLNRGPPYEQYF.

The rearrangement joins TRBV11-1 to TRBJ2-7; perhaps TRBD1 as D (5 bases). This CDR3 is built from 14 residues. Germline values: CDR1 SGHAT, CDR2 FQDESV (reference sequence). Trimming took off 2 bases at V and 2 bases at J, with 10 bases between the two ends. CDR3 protein: CASSLKGNPYEQYF. CDR3 bases: TGTGCCAGCAGCTTAAAGGGGAATCCCTACGAGCAGTACTTC.

V is TRBV30 and J is TRBJ2-7; 7 bases are a match to TRBD1. Germline V gene sequence: CDR1 GTSNPN, CDR2 SVGIG (reference sequence). Unmatched junction bases numbered 4, after V lost 2 bases and J lost 6 bases. The CDR3 has 12 amino acids. DNA for the CDR3: TGTGCCTGGAGTCGACAGGGTGCCGAGCAGTACTTC. It is translated as CAWSRQGAEQYF.

This rearrangement joins TRBV9 to TRBJ2-1; TRBD2 aligns across 11 bases. Germline CDR1 reads SGDLS; CDR2 reads YYNGEE. J lost 6 bases, V lost 3 bases, and 5 bases had no gene match. CDR3 length: 15 amino acids. The CDR3 bases are TGTGCCAGCAGCGGGGGACTAGCGGCCTCCAATGAGCAGTTCTTC. Protein sequence: CASSGGLAASNEQFF.

The V gene is TRBV28, the J gene TRBJ2-7; 7 bases line up with TRBD1. Per the germline V gene, CDR1 is MDHEN and CDR2 is SYDVKM. The CDR3 has 15 amino acids. The junction had 8 bases not matched to a gene; V was cut back by 3 bases and J by 3 bases. The CDR3 protein is CASSFPQGQNYEQYF. The CDR3 DNA is TGTGCCAGCAGTTTCCCGCAGGGACAGAACTACGAGCAGTACTTC.

The chain is built from TRBV4-1 and TRBJ2-1; TRBD2 matches 11 bases. The CDR3 covers 17 residues. The germline V gene encodes CDR1 MGHRA and CDR2 YSYEKL. Trimming at V came to 1 base and at J to 5 bases, leaving 7 bases not matched to a gene. CDR3 loop: CASSQGVGTSGDNEQFF. The CDR3 DNA sequence: TGCGCCAGCAGCCAAGGCGTCGGGACTAGCGGAGACAATGAGCAGTTCTTC.

This chain joins TRBV6-5 and TRBJ2-2; a possible D gene is TRBD2 (6 bases). The V end lost 5 bases, the J end lost 1 base, and 11 bases lay between the germline ends. Germline V gives CDR1 MNHEY, CDR2 SVGAGI. The CDR3 spans 15 residues. CDR3: CASSPRGLNTGELFF. In nucleotides, the CDR3 is TGTGCCAGCAGTCCCCGGGGACTGAACACCGGGGAGCTGTTTTTT.

The chain carries TRBV5-1 and TRBJ1-2; 9 positions agree with TRBD1. CDR1 is SGHRS and CDR2 is YFSETQ in the germline V gene. With V trimmed by 0 bases and J by 3 bases, 0 bases remained unmatched. The CDR3 extends over 14 amino acids. The CDR3 DNA follows: TGCGCCAGCAGCTTGGGACAGGGGGACTATGGCTACACCTTC. It specifies CASSLGQGDYGYTF.

The J gene is TRBJ1-1, the V gene TRBV5-4; weak D call: TRBD1 (6 bases). From germline, CDR1 is SGHNT and CDR2 YYREEE (reference sequence). The CDR3 extends over 15 amino acids. Trimming removed 0 bases from V and 2 bases from J, with 11 bases in between. CDR3 residues: CASSLVGGGNTEAFF. CDR3 in DNA: TGTGCCAGCAGCTTGGTAGGGGGGGGCAACACTGAAGCTTTCTTT.

The V and J genes are TRBV11-2 and TRBJ2-7; TRBD1 matches 10 bases. With 2 bases clipped from V and 2 bases from J, the junction kept 9 bases outside the gene matches. Germline values: CDR1 SGHAT, CDR2 FQNNGV. The CDR3 consists of 17 residues. CDR3 loop: CASSLNPGQGTAYEQYF. CDR3 nucleotides: TGTGCCAGCAGCTTAAACCCGGGACAGGGGACGGCCTACGAGCAGTACTTC.

The gene calls are TRBV28 and TRBJ2-5, with D perhaps matching TRBD1 (6 bases). The DNA end is more similar to TRBJ2-7, so the J call may be wrong. There are 14 residues in the CDR3. Germline V gene data show CDR1 as MDHEN and CDR2 as SYDVKM. The CDR3 nucleotides read TGTGCCAGCAAGGACACAGGGACCTCCTACGAGCAGTACTTC. It encodes CASKDTGTSYEQYF.

V usage is TRBV5-4 and J usage is TRBJ2-1; 7 nucleotides align to TRBD1. Germline values: CDR1 SGHNT, CDR2 YYREEE (reference sequence). This CDR3 spans 15 amino acids. The junction had 9 bases not matched to a gene; V was cut back by 4 bases and J by 5 bases. The CDR3 coding sequence is TGTGCCAGCAGCGTCCAGGGGGTAGGCGACAATGAGCAGTTCTTC. It specifies CASSVQGVGDNEQFF.

The genes are TRBV6-5 and TRBJ1-4; 7 nucleotides agree with TRBD1. The CDR3 totals 15 residues. CDR1 and CDR2 from the germline V gene are MNHEY and SVGAGI. V was clipped by 6 bases and J by 5 bases; unmatched bases: 9. The CDR3 region has the DNA TGTGCCAGCAGACCTCCGGGACAGCCGAATGAAAAACTGTTTTTT. Translation gives CASRPPGQPNEKLFF.

This clone was observed a few times. This rearrangement joins TRBV9 to TRBJ2-7, with 7 nucleotides matching TRBD2. Germline V gives CDR1 SGDLS, CDR2 YYNGEE. CDR3 length equals 15 residues. Trimming at V came to 0 bases and at J to 5 bases, leaving 8 bases not matched to a gene. The CDR3 DNA reads TGTGCCAGCAGCGTAGCTGACGGGGAGGGGAACGAGCAGTACTTC. This encodes CASSVADGEGNEQYF. Combining the CDR3 with reference TRBV9 and TRBJ2-7 gives the whole variable domain DSGVTQTPKHLITATGQRVTLRCSPRSGDLSVYWYQQSLDQGLQFLIQYYNGEERAKGNILERFSAQQFPDLHSELNLSSLELGDSALYFCASSVADGEGNEQYFGPGTRLTVT.